This T cell receptor beta chain is from a study of monozygotic twins with cystic fibrosis. Study-wide findings and caveats: Clonality was generally low (median about 0.0095), higher in the most severe patients. No link emerged between shared CDR3 counts and age, concordance or severity. Monozygotic CF twins shared more identical nucleotide clonotypes than unrelated patients.

Germline CDR1 and CDR2: LGHNA and YNFKEQ. The trim removed 1 base at V and 4 bases at J, leaving 7 bases unmatched. The CDR3 loop spans 17 amino acids. Libraries were prepared by immunoSEQ multiplex PCR; TCRdb keeps only in-frame clonotypes and omits some of them. The sample lists about 36,000 clones; around 82% were seen once. Turning to this clone: Its antigen is as yet unknown.

Sequenced sample: blood. This clonotype originated in a girl aged 2 to 9 with cystic fibrosis. The chain links TRBV4-2 to TRBJ1-4; 9 nucleotides line up with TRBD1. The CDR3 region has the DNA TGTGCCAGCAGCCAAGGCGGACAGGGGCTACTTAATGAAAAACTGTTTTTT. It is translated as CASSQGGQGLLNEKLFF.